This TCR beta chain is from a study of T cell responses to AZD1222 COVID-19 vaccine. Points from the study as a whole: CD4 TCRs covered the whole spike, strongest at regions 160-218 and 743-854. Only after the peak T cell response were repertoires sampled. The breadth and depth of Spike-specific TCRs increased once two AZD1222 doses had been given. In a largely white British group with more females than males, clonal diversity was possibly underestimated.

There are a few counts of this clone. The target antigen is unknown. CDR1 and CDR2 (germline): WSHSY, SAAADI. The V and J ends lost 2 bases and 4 bases respectively, with 10 bases between them. The CDR3 is 14 amino acids. TCRdb's table, derived via immunoSEQ multiplex PCR, lists solely in-frame clones and lacks some. This table has over 120,000 clones, approximately 90% appearing once. This TCR was sampled from an adult in good health. This rearrangement joins TRBV10-2 to TRBJ2-3, with D possibly called TRBD1 or TRBD2 (7 bases each). This specimen consisted of peripheral blood, obtained on day 0 of AZD1222 vaccination. For the CDR3, the DNA is TGCGCCAGCAGTGAGCAGGGGGGGCCAGATACGCAGTATTTT. It is translated as CASSEQGGPDTQYF.